This TCR beta chain derives from a study of OX40 agonist ivuxolimab in advanced cancers. For the wider study: Ivuxolimab was an agonistic, fully human IgG2 monoclonal antibody directed against OX40 (CD134), a costimulatory receptor. Intravenous ivuxolimab was administered to patients every 2 weeks at six dose levels: 0.01, 0.1, 0.3, 1.5, 3 and 10 mg/kg. Of the approximately 54 patients in dose escalation, about 20 had hepatocellular carcinoma, some 15 had melanoma, 9 had renal cell carcinoma and 9 had head and neck cancer. The dose-escalation cohort was around 83% male with a mean age of about 60 years, ranging from roughly 23 to 90. Prior anti-PD-1, anti-PD-L1 or anti-CTLA-4 therapy was permitted, and approximately 40% of dose-escalation patients had received checkpoint inhibitors. Partial responses were achieved by three dose-escalation patients, of whom one had hepatocellular carcinoma and two had cutaneous melanoma. The point of sequencing TCRbeta in the periphery was to test whether ivuxolimab changed TCR sequence diversity and drove clonal T-cell expansion. The paper reports the monotherapy dose-escalation portion (N = 52 patients) of the phase I ivuxolimab trial. Study-wide findings and limitations: Low levels of normalized T-cell clonal expansion were also seen in some patients who did not respond. In the 0.1-3.0 mg/kg groups, partial responders had among the lowest normalized peripheral clonal expansion, particularly in CD8+ T cells. The antigen specificity of the clonally expanded peripheral T cells was not determined. At doses of 0.1 to 3.0 mg/kg, clonal expansion of both CD4+ and CD8+ blood T cells was observed from baseline to week 6. After ivuxolimab, more expanded clones were found on average in CD8+ T cells than in CD4+ T cells.

The CDR3 spans 14 residues, from the cysteine through the phenylalanine. The entry retains the CDR3 DNA only, 42 bases that are in frame from base 1. The germline ends are 17 bases apart after V is trimmed by 4 bases and J by 10 bases. The germline V gene specifies SGHAT as CDR1 and FQNNGV as CDR2. Patients with autoimmune disease history or receiving systemic immunosuppression were excluded from the trial. In every dose cohort, peripheral blood was drawn for TCR sequencing at baseline, cycle 4 day 1, and cycle 7 day 1. The samples were taken from a phase I, first-in-human, multicenter, open-label dose-escalation trial of ivuxolimab. Adults with locally advanced or metastatic melanoma, renal cell carcinoma, hepatocellular carcinoma or head and neck squamous cell carcinoma were enrolled in the trial. Before TCR sequencing, CD4+ T cells and CD8+ T cells were sorted from peripheral blood as separate populations.

Genomic DNA was isolated from the sorted cells so that the TCRbeta CDR3 region could be sequenced. The immunoSEQ Assay was used for sequencing of TCRbeta CDR3 regions. TCRdb limited this immuneACCESS table to in-frame rearrangements with V and J called. A share of clones is missing; checked studies link under half to unresolved V genes, and the rest is unexplained. Here the sample has tens of thousands of clones; roughly 84% occur a single time. The ten largest clones represent less than 0.4% of the sample. Concerning this clone itself: It has no known antigen specificity. Per-base qualities were not stored, and no clone one base away is much larger.

This clonotype was sampled from an adult with an advanced solid tumor such as melanoma, head and neck, liver or kidney cancer. The chain couples TRBV11-2 to TRBJ2-1, with the D gene too uncertain to name. Sequences were derived from CD4+ or CD8+ T cells sorted from blood, sampled in a trial of the OX40 agonist ivuxolimab. The CDR3 region reads CASSSSRRWAEQFF. The DNA sequence is as follows: TGTGCCAGCAGCTCCAGCCGCCGTTGGGCCGAGCAGTTCTTC.